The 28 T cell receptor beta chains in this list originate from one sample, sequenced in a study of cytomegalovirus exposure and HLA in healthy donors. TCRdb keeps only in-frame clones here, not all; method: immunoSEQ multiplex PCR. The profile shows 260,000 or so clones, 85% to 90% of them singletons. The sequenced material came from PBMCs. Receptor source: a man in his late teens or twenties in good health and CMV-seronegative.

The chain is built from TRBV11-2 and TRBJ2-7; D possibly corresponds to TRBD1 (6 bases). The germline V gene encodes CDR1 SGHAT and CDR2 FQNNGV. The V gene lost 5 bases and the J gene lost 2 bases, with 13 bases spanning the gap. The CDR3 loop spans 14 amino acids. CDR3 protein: CASSTPQGPYEQYF. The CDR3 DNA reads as TGTGCCAGCAGCACACCACAGGGTCCCTACGAGCAGTACTTC.

This CDR3 reads CASKLGSGINEQFF. For the CDR3, the DNA is TGTGCCAGCAAACTGGGTAGCGGGATAAATGAGCAGTTCTTC. The V and J genes are TRBV28 and TRBJ2-1, with 8 bases lining up with TRBD2. The CDR3 is 14 amino acids. CDR1 MDHEN and CDR2 SYDVKM come from the germline V gene. V lost 7 bases to trimming and J lost 7 bases; unmatched junction nucleotides: 9.

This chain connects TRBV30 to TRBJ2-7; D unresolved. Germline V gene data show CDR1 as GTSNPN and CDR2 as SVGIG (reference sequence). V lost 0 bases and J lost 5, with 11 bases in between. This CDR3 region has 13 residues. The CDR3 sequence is CAWSVLLSHEQYF. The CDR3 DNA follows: TGTGCCTGGAGTGTACTCCTTTCCCACGAGCAGTACTTC.

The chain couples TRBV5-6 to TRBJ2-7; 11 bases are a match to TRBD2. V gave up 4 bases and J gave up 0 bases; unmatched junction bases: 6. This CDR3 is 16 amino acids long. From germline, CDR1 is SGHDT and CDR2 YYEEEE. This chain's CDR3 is CASSPIAGGSSYEQYF. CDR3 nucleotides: TGTGCCAGCAGCCCTATAGCGGGAGGGAGCTCCTACGAGCAGTACTTC.

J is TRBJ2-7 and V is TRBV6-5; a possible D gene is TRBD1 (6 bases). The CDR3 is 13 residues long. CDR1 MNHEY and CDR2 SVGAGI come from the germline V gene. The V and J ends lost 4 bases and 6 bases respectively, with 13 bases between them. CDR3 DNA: TGTGCCAGCAGTTCATCAGGGGCAGGCGAGCAGTACTTC. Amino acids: CASSSSGAGEQYF.

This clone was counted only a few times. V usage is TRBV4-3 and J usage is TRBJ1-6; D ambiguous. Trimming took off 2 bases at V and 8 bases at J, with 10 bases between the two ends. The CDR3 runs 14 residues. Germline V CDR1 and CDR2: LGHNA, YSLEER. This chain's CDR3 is CASSQRFADSPLHF. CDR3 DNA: TGCGCCAGCAGCCAAAGATTCGCGGATTCACCCCTCCACTTT.

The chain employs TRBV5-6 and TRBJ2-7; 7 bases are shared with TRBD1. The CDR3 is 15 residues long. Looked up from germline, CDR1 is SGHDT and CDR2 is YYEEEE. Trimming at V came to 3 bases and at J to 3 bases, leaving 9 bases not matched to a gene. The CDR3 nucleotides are TGTGCCAGCAGCTCACCGGGACAGCTATTCTACGAGCAGTACTTC. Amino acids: CASSSPGQLFYEQYF.

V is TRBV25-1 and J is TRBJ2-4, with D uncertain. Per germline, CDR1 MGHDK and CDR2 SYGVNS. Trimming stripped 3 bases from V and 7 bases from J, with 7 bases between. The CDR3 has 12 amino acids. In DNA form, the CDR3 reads TGTGCCAGCAGTGATAATCGGAACATTCAGTACTTC. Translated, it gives CASSDNRNIQYF. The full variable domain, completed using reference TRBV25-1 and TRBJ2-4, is EADIYQTPRYLVIGTGKKITLECSQTMGHDKMYWYQQDPGMELHLIHYSYGVNSTEKGDLSSESTVSRIRTEHFPLTLESARPSHTSQYLCASSDNRNIQYFGAGTRLSVL.

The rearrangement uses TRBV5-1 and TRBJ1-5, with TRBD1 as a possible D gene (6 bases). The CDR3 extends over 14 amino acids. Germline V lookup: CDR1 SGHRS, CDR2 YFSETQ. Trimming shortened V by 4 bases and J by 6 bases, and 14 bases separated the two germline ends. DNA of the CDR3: TGCGCCAGCAGCCCAGGGGAATTGGGTCAGCCCCAGCATTTT. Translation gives CASSPGELGQPQHF.

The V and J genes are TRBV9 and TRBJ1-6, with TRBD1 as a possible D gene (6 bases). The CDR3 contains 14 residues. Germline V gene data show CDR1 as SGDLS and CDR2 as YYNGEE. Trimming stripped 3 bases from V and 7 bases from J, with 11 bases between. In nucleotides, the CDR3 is TGTGCCAGCAGCGCTCGGACAGAAAATTCACCCCTCCACTTT. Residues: CASSARTENSPLHF.

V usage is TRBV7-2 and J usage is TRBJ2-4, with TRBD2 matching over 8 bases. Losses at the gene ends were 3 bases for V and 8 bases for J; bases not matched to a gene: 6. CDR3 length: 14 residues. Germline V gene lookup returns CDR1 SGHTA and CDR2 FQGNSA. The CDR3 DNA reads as TGTGCCAGCAGCTTCTTCCGGGAGGGGGACATTCAGTACTTC. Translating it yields CASSFFREGDIQYF.

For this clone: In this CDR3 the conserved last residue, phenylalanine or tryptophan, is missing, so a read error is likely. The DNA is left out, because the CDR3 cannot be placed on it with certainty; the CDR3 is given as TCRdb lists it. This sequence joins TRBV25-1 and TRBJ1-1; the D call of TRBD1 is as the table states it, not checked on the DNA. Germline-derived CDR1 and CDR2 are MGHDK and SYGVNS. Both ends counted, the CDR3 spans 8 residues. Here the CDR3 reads CASPDRIL.

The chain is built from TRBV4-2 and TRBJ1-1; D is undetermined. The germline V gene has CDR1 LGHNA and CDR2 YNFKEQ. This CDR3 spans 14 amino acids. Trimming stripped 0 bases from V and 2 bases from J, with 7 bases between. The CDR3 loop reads CASSQDGSNTEAFF. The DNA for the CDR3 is TGTGCCAGCAGCCAAGACGGGTCAAACACTGAAGCTTTCTTT.

The CDR3 nucleotides are TGCGCCAGCAGCCCCATATGGCACCTCCAAGAGACCCAGTACTTC. It yields the protein CASSPIWHLQETQYF. This chain links TRBV4-1 with TRBJ2-5; no clear D gene. V gave up 4 bases and J gave up 1 base, with 13 bases separating them. Germline CDR1 reads MGHRA; CDR2 reads YSYEKL. This CDR3 has 15 residues.

CDR3 DNA: TGCGCCAGCAGCCTGGAACACCCCTTCAATGAGCAGTTCTTC. Residues: CASSLEHPFNEQFF. The chain combines TRBV5-1 with TRBJ2-1; D call uncertain. This CDR3 spans 14 amino acids. V was trimmed by 4 bases and J by 6 bases, leaving 14 bases between them. The germline CDR1 and CDR2 sequences are SGHRS and YFSETQ.

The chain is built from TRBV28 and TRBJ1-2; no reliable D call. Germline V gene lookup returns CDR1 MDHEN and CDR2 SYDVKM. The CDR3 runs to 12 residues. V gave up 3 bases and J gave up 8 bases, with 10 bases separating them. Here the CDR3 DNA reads TGTGCCAGCAGTTTGGCCGGGAACGGCTACACCTTC. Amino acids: CASSLAGNGYTF.

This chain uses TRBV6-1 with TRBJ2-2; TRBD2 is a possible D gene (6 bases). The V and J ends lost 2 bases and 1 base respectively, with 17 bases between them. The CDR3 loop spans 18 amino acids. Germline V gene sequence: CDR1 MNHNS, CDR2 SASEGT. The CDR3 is CASSERGSGSLNTGELFF. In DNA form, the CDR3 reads TGTGCCAGCAGTGAACGAGGTAGCGGCTCCTTGAACACCGGGGAGCTGTTTTTT.

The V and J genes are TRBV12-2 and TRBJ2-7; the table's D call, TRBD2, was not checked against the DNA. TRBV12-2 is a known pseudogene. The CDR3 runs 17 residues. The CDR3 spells CASRRVGAGLSSYEQYF. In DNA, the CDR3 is TGTGCAAGTCGCCGGGTGGGTGCGGGTCTGAGCTCCTACGAGCAGTACTTC.

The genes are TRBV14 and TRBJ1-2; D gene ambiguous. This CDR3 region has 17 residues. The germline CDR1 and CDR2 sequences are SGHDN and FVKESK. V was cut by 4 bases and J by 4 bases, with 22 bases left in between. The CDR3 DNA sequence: TGTGCCAGCAGCCTTTTGCCGGGAGCTCAACCCATCTATGGCTACACCTTC. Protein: CASSLLPGAQPIYGYTF.

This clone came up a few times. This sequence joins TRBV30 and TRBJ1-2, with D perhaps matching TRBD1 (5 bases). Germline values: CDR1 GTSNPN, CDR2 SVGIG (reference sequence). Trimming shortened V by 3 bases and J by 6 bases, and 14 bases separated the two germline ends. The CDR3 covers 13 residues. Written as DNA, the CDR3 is TGTGCCTGGAGCGGGGGAGTCCCCGATGGCTACACCTTC. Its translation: CAWSGGVPDGYTF.

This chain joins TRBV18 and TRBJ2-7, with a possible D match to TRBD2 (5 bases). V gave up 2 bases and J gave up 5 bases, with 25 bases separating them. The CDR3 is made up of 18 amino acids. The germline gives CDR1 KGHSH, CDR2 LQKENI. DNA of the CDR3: TGTGCCAGCTCACCAACTAGAACTAACTCCCCGCCCGGGGACGAGCAGTACTTC. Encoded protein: CASSPTRTNSPPGDEQYF.

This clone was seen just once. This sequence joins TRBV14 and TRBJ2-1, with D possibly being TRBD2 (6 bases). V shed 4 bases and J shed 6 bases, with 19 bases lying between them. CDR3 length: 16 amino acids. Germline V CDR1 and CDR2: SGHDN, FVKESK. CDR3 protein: CASSPLGLGGFNEQFF. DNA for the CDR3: TGTGCCAGCAGCCCTCTTGGCTTGGGGGGTTTCAATGAGCAGTTCTTC.

The CDR3 loop is CASSQEGITDRPGWAGELFF. Here the CDR3 DNA reads TGCGCCAGCAGCCAAGAAGGAATTACTGACCGCCCGGGTTGGGCCGGGGAGCTGTTTTTT. The chain couples TRBV4-3 to TRBJ2-2; no reliable D call. CDR1 and CDR2 from the germline V gene are LGHNA and YSLEER. V dropped 0 bases and J dropped 6 bases, with 26 bases sitting between them. This CDR3 spans 20 amino acids.

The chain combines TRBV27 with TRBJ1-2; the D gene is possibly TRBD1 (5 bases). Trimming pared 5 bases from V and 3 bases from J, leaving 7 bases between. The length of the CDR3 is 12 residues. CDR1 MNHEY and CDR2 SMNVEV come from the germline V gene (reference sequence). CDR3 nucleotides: TGTGCCAGCAGTACCAGGGACTATGGCTACACCTTC. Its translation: CASSTRDYGYTF.

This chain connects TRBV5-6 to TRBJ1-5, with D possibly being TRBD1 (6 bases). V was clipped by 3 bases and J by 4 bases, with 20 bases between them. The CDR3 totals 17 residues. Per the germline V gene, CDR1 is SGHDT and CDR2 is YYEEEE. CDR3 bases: TGTGCCAGCAGCTCCAGGTTCCAGGGGACCTTTAATCAGCCCCAGCATTTT. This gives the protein CASSSRFQGTFNQPQHF.

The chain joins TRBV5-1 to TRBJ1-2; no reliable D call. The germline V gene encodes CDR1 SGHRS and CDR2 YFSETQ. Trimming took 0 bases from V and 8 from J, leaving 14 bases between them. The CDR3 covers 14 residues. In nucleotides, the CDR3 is TGCGCCAGCAGCTTGGAGACCCAGGCGGGGGGCTACACCTTC. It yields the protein CASSLETQAGGYTF. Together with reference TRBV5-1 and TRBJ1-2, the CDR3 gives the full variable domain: KAGVTQTPRYLIKTRGQQVTLSCSPISGHRSVSWYQQTPGQGLQFLFEYFSETQRNKGNFPGRFSGRQFSNSRSEMNVSTLELGDSALYLCASSLETQAGGYTFGSGTRLTVV.

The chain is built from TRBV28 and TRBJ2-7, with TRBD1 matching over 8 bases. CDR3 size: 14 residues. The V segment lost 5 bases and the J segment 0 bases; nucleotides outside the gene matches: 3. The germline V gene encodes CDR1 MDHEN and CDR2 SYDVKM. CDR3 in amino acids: CASSRQGSSYEQYF. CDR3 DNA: TGTGCCAGCAGTAGACAGGGGAGCTCCTACGAGCAGTACTTC.

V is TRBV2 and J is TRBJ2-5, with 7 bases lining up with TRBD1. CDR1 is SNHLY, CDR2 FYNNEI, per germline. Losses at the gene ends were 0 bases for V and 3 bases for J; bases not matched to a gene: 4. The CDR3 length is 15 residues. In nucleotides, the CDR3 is TGTGCCAGCAGTGAAGCTGCAGGGACAGAAGAGACCCAGTACTTC. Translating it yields CASSEAAGTEETQYF.